The clone carrying this T cell receptor (beta chain) has only a few counts. TCRdb independently ran MiXCR on the 5' RACE reads; one entry per CDR3 protein. The table shows more than 85,000 distinct CDR3 sequences, with approximately 8.6% occurring only once. Stated time point: sample taken at primary tumor resection. Sequencing was performed on whole RNA extracted from tumor and nontumor lung tissue, or from frozen PBMC, and the material was left unsorted. This sample was included in a study of spatial heterogeneity in lung cancer. Germline V gene lookup returns CDR1 SGDLS and CDR2 YYNGEE. This CDR3 contains 14 residues. V lost 3 bases and J 0 bases, leaving 10 bases between the germline ends.

The clonotype originates from a male donor with early-stage non-small cell lung cancer. This specimen was PBMCs, taken at surgery. The J gene is TRBJ2-7, the V gene TRBV9, with TRBD1 as a possible D gene (6 bases). The CDR3, as DNA: TGTGCCAGCAGCGCGGTAGGGGGCTCCTACGAGCAGTACTTC. It is translated as CASSAVGGSYEQYF.